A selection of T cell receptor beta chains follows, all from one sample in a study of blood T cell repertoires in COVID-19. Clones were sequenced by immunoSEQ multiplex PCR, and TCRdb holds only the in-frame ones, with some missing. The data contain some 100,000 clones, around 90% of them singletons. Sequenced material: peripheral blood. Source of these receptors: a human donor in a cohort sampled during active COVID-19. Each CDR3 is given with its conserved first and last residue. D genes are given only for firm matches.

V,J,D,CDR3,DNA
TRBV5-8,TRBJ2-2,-,CASSLAAGSVITGELFF,TGTGCCAGCAGCTTGGCGGCGGGGTCGGTGATCACCGGGGAGCTGTTTTTT
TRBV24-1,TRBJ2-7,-,CAPPGADSYEQYF,TGTGCCCCTCCAGGGGCAGATTCCTACGAGCAGTACTTC
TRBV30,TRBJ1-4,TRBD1,CAWRTGGATNEKLFF,TGTGCCTGGAGGACAGGGGGCGCGACTAATGAAAAACTGTTTTTT
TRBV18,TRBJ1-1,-,CASSSGQGRDTEAFF,TGTGCCAGCTCCTCAGGGCAGGGTCGTGATACTGAAGCTTTCTTT
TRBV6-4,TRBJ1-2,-,CASRPFGGGDYGYTF,TGTGCCAGCAGACCTTTTGGAGGGGGGGACTATGGCTACACCTTC
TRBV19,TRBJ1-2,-,CASSPDRRDNYGYTF,TGTGCCAGTAGCCCCGACAGGCGAGATAACTATGGCTACACCTTC
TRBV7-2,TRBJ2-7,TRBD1,CASSLGTGRVYEQYF,TGTGCCAGCAGCTTGGGGACAGGGCGTGTCTACGAGCAGTACTTC
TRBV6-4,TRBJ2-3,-,CASSDSGAPLDTQYF,TGTGCCAGCAGTGACTCTGGGGCCCCGCTTGATACGCAGTATTTT
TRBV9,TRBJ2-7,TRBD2,CASSANAQRGGSYEQYF,TGTGCCAGCAGCGCCAATGCCCAGCGGGGGGGCTCCTACGAGCAGTACTTC
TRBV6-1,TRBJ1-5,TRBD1,CASSEGTGQNSNQPQHF,TGTGCCAGCAGTGAAGGGACAGGTCAAAATAGCAATCAGCCCCAGCATTTT
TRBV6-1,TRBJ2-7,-,CASSVTGSVVENYEQYF,TGTGCCAGCAGTGTAACAGGGAGTGTTGTCGAGAACTACGAGCAGTACTTC
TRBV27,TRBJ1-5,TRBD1,CASRGQPYSNQPQHF,TGTGCCAGCAGGGGACAGCCCTATAGCAATCAGCCCCAGCATTTT
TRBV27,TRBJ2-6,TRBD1,CASSLGQGLRGANVLTF,TGTGCCAGCAGTTTGGGACAGGGCTTGAGAGGGGCCAACGTCCTGACTTTC
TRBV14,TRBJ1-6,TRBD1,CASSQVQGGNSPLHF,TGTGCCAGCAGCCAAGTGCAGGGGGGTAATTCACCCCTCCACTTT
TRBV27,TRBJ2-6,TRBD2,CASSLGLALSSGANVLTF,TGTGCCAGCAGTCTAGGACTAGCCCTGAGCTCTGGGGCCAACGTCCTGACTTTC
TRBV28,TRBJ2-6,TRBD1,CASSSTGAGANVLTF,TGTGCCAGCAGTTCCACAGGGGCTGGGGCCAACGTCCTGACTTTC
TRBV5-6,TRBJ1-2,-,CASRQGKNYGYTF,TGTGCCAGCAGGCAGGGGAAAAACTATGGCTACACCTTC
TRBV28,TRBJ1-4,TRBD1,CASSLVTGGATNEKLFF,TGTGCCAGCAGTTTGGTTACAGGGGGAGCAACTAATGAAAAACTGTTTTTT